This T cell receptor (beta chain) was sequenced for a study of CD8 T cells in ankylosing spondylitis. TCRdb fed the 5' RACE reads into MiXCR, producing one record per CDR3 protein. This sample yields roughly 230,000 distinct CDR3 sequences, of which approximately 8% are seen a single time; 4.5% to 5% belongs to the top ten. This clonotype was recorded a few times. CDR1 and CDR2 (germline): SGHDT, YYEEEE. V lost 4 bases, J lost 2 bases, and 8 bases stayed unmatched. There are 16 residues in the CDR3. The chain links TRBV5-6 to TRBJ2-1; TRBD2 matches 8 bases. Sample: blood, either unsorted or a sorted T cell fraction (not recorded which). This clonotype was obtained from a female donor with ankylosing spondylitis or in good health (not recorded which). As DNA, the CDR3 is TGTGCCAGCAGCCCGGGGGGGAGTAGAACCTACAATGAGCAGTTCTTC. Translation: CASSPGGSRTYNEQFF.